The clone carrying this T cell receptor beta chain was recorded at least ten times. Its antigen is as yet unknown. Per sequencing run, 15-18 subjects together gave over 180 million TCR-beta sequences. TCRdb ran MiXCR on the 5' RACE reads and lists one entry per CDR3 protein. The profile shows 65,000 to 95,000 distinct CDR3 sequences, around 4.6% of them singletons. This CDR3 region has 19 residues. The V gene's germline CDR1 is SGDLS and CDR2 YYNGEE. Trimming cost V 0 bases and J 2 bases; bases outside gene matches: 10. The data derive from a study of neurological immune-mediated disorders. Study-wide results and caveats: One related-CDR3 cluster, found by phylogenetic grouping, held repertoires of 18 of 34 multiple sclerosis patients and is a possible signature.

The clonotype originates from a woman aged 30 to 39 with multiple sclerosis. The sequencing input was PBMCs. The chain couples TRBV9 to TRBJ2-6; 8 positions match TRBD1. The CDR3 bases are TGTGCCAGCAGCGTAGAGGCAGGGGGCGTAAACCCTGGGGCCAACGTCCTGACTTTC. Amino acid sequence: CASSVEAGGVNPGANVLTF.